This T cell receptor (beta chain) is from a study of T cell repertoires in cytomegalovirus infection. Study as a whole: CMV infection together with matching HLA type was indicated by public TCR beta signatures.

TCRdb redid the calling of the reads with MiXCR, one entry per CDR3 protein. The sample holds 480,000 or so distinct CDR3 sequences, around 10% seen once. This clonotype occurred many times. CDR3 length: 13 residues. CDR1 is MDHEN, CDR2 SYDVKM, per germline. V gave up 2 bases and J gave up 7 bases, with 11 bases separating them. The sequenced sample was PBMCs. This TCR was sampled from a human donor in good health (CMV status not recorded). Some clones in this sample may be carry-over from other donors' samples. This chain joins TRBV28 and TRBJ1-1; a weak D match, TRBD1 (6 bases). The CDR3 region is CASSLRGAGEAFF. In DNA form, the CDR3 reads TGTGCCAGCAGTTTAAGGGGGGCTGGTGAAGCTTTCTTT.